Many counts were recorded for the clone carrying this T cell receptor beta chain. Its antigen is unknown. These data originate in a study of T-cell reconstitution after alpha-beta-depleted transplantation in children. Study findings and constraints: Certain patients had high TCRbeta diversity at day 60, and it came from recipient T cells and thymic progenitors that survived. Reportedly, alpha-beta T cells present about two months post-transplant originated from several hundred expanded clones of graft origin. When one year had passed after transplant, most T-cell counts and diversity came from newly produced T cells.

Trimming shortened V by 7 bases and J by 0 bases, and 15 bases separated the two germline ends. Germline V gives CDR1 SQVTM, CDR2 ANQGSEA. The CDR3 sequence is 14 residues long. Using unique molecular identifiers, the investigators prepared the TCRbeta library. From the PCR reads, TCRdb called clonotypes with MiXCR, one entry per CDR3 protein. This sample has around 600,000 distinct CDR3 sequences, with roughly 23% found just once. The sequences come from PBMCs, mostly from graft donor cells, collected 360 days after TCRalphabeta/CD19-depleted stem cell transplant. The receptor was derived from a boy in the first two years of life who had a stem cell transplant for acute myeloid leukemia, so the T cells may come from the graft donor. V gene TRBV29-1 combines with J gene TRBJ1-1; no clear D. The CDR3 is CSAIDPGLNTEAFF. The CDR3 region has the DNA TGCAGCGCAATCGACCCGGGTTTGAACACTGAAGCTTTCTTT.